These T cell receptor beta chains were read from a single sample in a study of regulatory T cells in long-lasting Graves disease. MiXCR, applied by TCRdb to the multiplex PCR reads, yields one record per CDR3 protein. Of approximately 500,000 distinct CDR3 sequences in the sample, approximately 21% were seen once. This material consisted of peripheral blood mononuclear cells (PBMCs), taken when the disease was refractory, from a patient treated with antithyroid drugs. The receptor source for this set is a female donor with Graves disease. Both conserved end residues are part of each CDR3. Fields, in order: clone size, D gene, J gene, V gene, CDR3 DNA, CDR3 protein. D genes are given only for firm matches. For some rows the clone size is stated as once, few or many, or as a class when expanded; others skip it.

clone_size: many
d_call: .
j_call: TRBJ1-2
v_call: TRBV2
cdr3_nt: TGTGCCAGCAGTGAAGGGGTCGAGGGGGTTGGCTATGGCTACACCTTC
cdr3_aa: CASSEGVEGVGYGYTF

clone_size: many
d_call: .
j_call: TRBJ2-5
v_call: TRBV2
cdr3_nt: TGTGCCAGCAGTGCAACAGGGCTCGGGGAGACCCAGTACTTC
cdr3_aa: CASSATGLGETQYF

clone_size: few
d_call: TRBD1
j_call: TRBJ1-2
v_call: TRBV4-1
cdr3_nt: TGCGCCAGCAGCCAAGATCCCCGGGACAGACGAGGCTACACCTTC
cdr3_aa: CASSQDPRDRRGYTF

clone_size: .
d_call: TRBD2
j_call: TRBJ2-7
v_call: TRBV12-3/TRBV12-4
cdr3_nt: TGTGCCAGCAAACCTAGCGGGGGATACGAGCAGTACTTC
cdr3_aa: CASKPSGGYEQYF

clone_size: many
d_call: .
j_call: TRBJ2-4
v_call: TRBV11-1
cdr3_nt: TGTGCCAGCAGCTTTGCTAGGACAAGCCAAAACATTCAGTACTTC
cdr3_aa: CASSFARTSQNIQYF

clone_size: .
d_call: TRBD1
j_call: TRBJ1-1
v_call: TRBV5-5
cdr3_nt: TGTGCCAGCAGCATCCCACAGGGGGCAGGGAACACTGAAGCTTTCTTT
cdr3_aa: CASSIPQGAGNTEAFF

clone_size: many
d_call: TRBD2
j_call: TRBJ2-7
v_call: TRBV12-3/TRBV12-4
cdr3_nt: TGTGCCAGCAGTTTCGGGGGACTAGCGTCCGAAGAACGCTACGAGCAGTACTTC
cdr3_aa: CASSFGGLASEERYEQYF

clone_size: many
d_call: .
j_call: TRBJ1-4
v_call: TRBV27
cdr3_nt: TGTGCCAGCACCTTTGGGACTAATGAAAAACTGTTTTTT
cdr3_aa: CASTFGTNEKLFF

clone_size: .
d_call: TRBD2
j_call: TRBJ2-7
v_call: TRBV6-1
cdr3_nt: TGTGCCAGCAGACCAATGACTAGCTCACCCGACAGACCTCGGGAGCAGTACTTC
cdr3_aa: CASRPMTSSPDRPREQYF

clone_size: .
d_call: TRBD1
j_call: TRBJ2-5
v_call: TRBV7-7
cdr3_nt: TGTGCTAGCGCCCCGGACAGGGGATTACGAGAGACCCAGTACTTC
cdr3_aa: CASAPDRGLRETQYF